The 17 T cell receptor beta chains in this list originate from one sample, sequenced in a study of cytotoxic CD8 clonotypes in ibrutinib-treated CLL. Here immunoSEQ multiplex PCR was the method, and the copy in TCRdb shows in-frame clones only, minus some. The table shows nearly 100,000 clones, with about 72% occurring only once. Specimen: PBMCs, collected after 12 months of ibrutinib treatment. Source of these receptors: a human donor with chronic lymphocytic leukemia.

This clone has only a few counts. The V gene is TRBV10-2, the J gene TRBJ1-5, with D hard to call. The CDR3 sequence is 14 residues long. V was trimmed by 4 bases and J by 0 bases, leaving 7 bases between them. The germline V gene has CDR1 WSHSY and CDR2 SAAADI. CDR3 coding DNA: TGCGCCAGCAGTGCGGACGATAGCAATCAGCCCCAGCATTTT. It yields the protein CASSADDSNQPQHF.

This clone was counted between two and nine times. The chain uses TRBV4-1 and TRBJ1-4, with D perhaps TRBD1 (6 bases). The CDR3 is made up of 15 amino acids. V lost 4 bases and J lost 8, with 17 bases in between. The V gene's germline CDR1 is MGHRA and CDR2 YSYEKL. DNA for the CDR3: TGCGCCAGCAGCCTCTTGACAGGAGGTAGCGAAAAACTGTTTTTT. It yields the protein CASSLLTGGSEKLFF.

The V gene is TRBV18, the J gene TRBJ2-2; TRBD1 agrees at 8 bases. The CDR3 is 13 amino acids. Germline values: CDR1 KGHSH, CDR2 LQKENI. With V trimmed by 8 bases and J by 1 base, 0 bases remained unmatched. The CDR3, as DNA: TGTGCCAGCGGACAGGGGAACACCGGGGAGCTGTTTTTT. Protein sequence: CASGQGNTGELFF.

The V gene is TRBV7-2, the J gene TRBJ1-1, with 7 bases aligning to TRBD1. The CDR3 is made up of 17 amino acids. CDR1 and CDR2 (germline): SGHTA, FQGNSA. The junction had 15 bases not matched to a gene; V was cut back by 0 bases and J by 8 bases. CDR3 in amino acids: CASSLAPRTGPRWEAFF. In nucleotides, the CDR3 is TGTGCCAGCAGCTTAGCACCTCGGACAGGACCCCGATGGGAAGCTTTCTTT.

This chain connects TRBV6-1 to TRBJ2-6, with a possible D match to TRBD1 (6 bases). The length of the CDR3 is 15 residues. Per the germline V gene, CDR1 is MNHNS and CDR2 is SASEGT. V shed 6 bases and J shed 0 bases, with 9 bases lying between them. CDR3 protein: CASRTGPSGANVLTF. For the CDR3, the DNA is TGTGCCAGCAGAACAGGGCCCTCTGGGGCCAACGTCCTGACTTTC.

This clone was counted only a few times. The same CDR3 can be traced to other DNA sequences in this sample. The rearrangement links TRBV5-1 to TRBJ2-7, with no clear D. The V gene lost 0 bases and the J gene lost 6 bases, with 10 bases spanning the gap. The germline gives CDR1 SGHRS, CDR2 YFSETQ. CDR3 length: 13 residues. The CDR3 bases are TGCGCCAGCAGCTTGGCGCCGGGCGGCGAGCAGTACTTC. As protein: CASSLAPGGEQYF.

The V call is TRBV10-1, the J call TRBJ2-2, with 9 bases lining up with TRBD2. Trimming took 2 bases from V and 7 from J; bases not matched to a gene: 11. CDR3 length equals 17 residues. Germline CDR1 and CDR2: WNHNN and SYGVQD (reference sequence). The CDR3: CASSESGLAGSNGELFF. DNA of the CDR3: TGCGCCAGCAGTGAGAGTGGGCTAGCGGGGAGCAACGGGGAGCTGTTTTTT.

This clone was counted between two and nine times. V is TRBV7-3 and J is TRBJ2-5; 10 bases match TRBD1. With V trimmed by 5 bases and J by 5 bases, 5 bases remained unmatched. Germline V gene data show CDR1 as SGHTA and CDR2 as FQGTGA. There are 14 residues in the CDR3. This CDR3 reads CASSEDRGHETQYF. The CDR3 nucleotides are TGTGCCAGCAGCGAAGACAGGGGGCACGAGACCCAGTACTTC. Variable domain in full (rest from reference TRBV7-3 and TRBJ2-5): GAGVSQTPSNKVTEKGKYVELRCDPISGHTALYWYRQSLGQGPEFLIYFQGTGAADDSGLPNDRFFAVRPEGSVSTLKIQRTERGDSAVYLCASSEDRGHETQYFGPGTRLLVL.

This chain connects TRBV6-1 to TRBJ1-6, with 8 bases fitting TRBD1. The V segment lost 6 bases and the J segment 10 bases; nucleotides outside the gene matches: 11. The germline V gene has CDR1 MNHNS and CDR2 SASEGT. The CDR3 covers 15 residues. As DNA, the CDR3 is TGTGCCAGCAGAGACATGGACAGGGTGGGGTCACCCCTCCACTTT. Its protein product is CASRDMDRVGSPLHF.

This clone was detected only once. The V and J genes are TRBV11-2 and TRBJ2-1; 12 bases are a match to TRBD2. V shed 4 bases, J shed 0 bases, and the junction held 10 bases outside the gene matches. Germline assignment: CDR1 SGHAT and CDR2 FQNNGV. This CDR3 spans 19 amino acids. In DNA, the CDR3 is TGTGCCAGCAGCTCTCGACTAGCGGGGGCCTCCAGCTCCTACAATGAGCAGTTCTTC. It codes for CASSSRLAGASSSYNEQFF.

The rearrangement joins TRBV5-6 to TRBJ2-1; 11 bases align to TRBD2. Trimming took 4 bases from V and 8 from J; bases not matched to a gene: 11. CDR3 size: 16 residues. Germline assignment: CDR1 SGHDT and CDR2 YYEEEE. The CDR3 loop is CASSGRTSGQIHEQFF. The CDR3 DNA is TGTGCCAGCAGCGGCCGGACTAGCGGGCAAATACATGAGCAGTTCTTC.

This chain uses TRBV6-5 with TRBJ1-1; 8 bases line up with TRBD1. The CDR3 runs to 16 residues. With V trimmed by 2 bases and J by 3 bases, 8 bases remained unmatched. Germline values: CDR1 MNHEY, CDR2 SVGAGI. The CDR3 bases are TGTGCCAGCAGTTACACTCTCACAGGGGGTCACACTGAAGCTTTCTTT. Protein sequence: CASSYTLTGGHTEAFF.

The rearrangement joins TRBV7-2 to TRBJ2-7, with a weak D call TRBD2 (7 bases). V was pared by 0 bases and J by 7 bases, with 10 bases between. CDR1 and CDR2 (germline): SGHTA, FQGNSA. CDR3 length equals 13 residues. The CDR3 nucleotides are TGTGCCAGCAGCTTAGCAGGGGGGGAAGAGCAGTACTTC. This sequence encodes CASSLAGGEEQYF.

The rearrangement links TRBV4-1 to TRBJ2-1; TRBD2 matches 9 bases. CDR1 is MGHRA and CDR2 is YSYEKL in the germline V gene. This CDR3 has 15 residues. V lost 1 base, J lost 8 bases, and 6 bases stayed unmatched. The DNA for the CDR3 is TGCGCCAGCAGCCAAGCTGGGACTAGCTTTGATGAGCAGTTCTTC. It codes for CASSQAGTSFDEQFF.

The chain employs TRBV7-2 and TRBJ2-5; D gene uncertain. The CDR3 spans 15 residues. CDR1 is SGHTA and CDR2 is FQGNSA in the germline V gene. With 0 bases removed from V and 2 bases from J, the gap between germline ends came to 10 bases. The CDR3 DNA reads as TGTGCCAGCAGCTTAGCTCTGGCTATTCAAGAGACCCAGTACTTC. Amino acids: CASSLALAIQETQYF.

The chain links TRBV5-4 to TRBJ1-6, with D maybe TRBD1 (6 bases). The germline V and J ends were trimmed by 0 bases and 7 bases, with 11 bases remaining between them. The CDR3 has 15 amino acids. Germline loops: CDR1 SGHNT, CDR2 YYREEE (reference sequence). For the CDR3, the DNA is TGTGCCAGCAGCTTGGGGCAGGGACAAAATTCACCCCTCCACTTT. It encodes CASSLGQGQNSPLHF.

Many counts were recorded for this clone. CDR3 DNA: TGCAGTGCAGTTCCGGACACTGAAGCTTTCTTT. This gives the protein CSAVPDTEAFF. V is TRBV20-1 and J is TRBJ1-1; no firm D call. This CDR3 comprises 11 residues. Trimming stripped 6 bases from V and 3 bases from J, with 8 bases between. The germline V gene encodes CDR1 DFQATT and CDR2 SNEGSKA (reference sequence).